This section outlines one T cell receptor beta chain sequence together with its context. Its antigen is undetermined. In germline, CDR1 is SNHLY, CDR2 FYNNEI. J lost 2 bases, V lost 3 bases, and 8 bases had no gene match. CDR3 length: 17 residues. This entry belongs to a study of CD8 T cells in ankylosing spondylitis. Findings and caveats of the study: Enrichment of disease-linked clones was reportedly significant in matched ankylosing spondylitis synovial fluid.

TCRdb re-derived calls from the 5' RACE reads in MiXCR, one entry per CDR3 protein. The sample records approximately 260,000 distinct CDR3 sequences, 15% to 20% being singletons. The source is a male donor with ankylosing spondylitis or in good health (not recorded which). The rearrangement uses TRBV2 and TRBJ2-3; TRBD1 aligns across 10 bases. Sequencing was carried out using blood, either unsorted or a sorted T cell fraction (not recorded which). The CDR3 is CASSDHRDRGLTDTQYF. The DNA for the CDR3 is TGTGCCAGCAGTGATCATCGGGACAGGGGCCTCACAGATACGCAGTATTTT.